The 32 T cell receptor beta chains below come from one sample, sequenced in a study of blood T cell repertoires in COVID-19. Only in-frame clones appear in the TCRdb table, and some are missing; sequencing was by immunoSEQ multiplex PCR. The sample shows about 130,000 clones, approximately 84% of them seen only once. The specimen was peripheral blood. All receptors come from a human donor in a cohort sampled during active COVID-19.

The chain's CDR3 is CASTHPQAETQYF. The CDR3 coding sequence is TGCGCCAGCACCCACCCACAGGCCGAGACGCAGTATTTT. The chain uses TRBV5-1 and TRBJ2-3; perhaps TRBD1 as D (5 bases). The germline V gene has CDR1 SGHRS and CDR2 YFSETQ. The CDR3 extends over 13 amino acids. The V and J ends lost 6 bases and 9 bases respectively, with 17 bases between them.

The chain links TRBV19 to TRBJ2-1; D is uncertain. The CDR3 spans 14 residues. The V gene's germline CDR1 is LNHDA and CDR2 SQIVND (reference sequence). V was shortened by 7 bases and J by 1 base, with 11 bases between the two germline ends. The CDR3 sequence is CASMGTHSYNEQFF. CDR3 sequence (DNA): TGTGCCAGTATGGGCACCCATTCCTACAATGAGCAGTTCTTC.

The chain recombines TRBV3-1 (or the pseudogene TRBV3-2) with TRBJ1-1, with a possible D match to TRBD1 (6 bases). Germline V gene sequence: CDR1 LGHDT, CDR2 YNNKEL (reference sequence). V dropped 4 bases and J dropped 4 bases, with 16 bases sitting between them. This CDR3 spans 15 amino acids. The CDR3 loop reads CASSRDTIMSTEAFF. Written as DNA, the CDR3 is TGTGCCAGCAGCCGGGACACAATAATGAGCACTGAAGCTTTCTTT.

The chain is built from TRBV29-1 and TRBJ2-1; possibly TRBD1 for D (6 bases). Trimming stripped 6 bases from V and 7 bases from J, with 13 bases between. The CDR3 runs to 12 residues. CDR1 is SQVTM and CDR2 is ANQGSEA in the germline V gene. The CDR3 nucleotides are TGCAGCGTCTTCAGACAGGCTAATGAGCAGTTCTTC. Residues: CSVFRQANEQFF.

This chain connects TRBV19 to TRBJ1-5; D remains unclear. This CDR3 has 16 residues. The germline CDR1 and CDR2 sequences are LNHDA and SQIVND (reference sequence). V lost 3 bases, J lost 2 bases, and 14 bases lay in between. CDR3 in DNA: TGTGCCAGTAGTATTCGTGACCTCGGGGGCAATCAGCCCCAGCATTTT. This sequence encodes CASSIRDLGGNQPQHF.

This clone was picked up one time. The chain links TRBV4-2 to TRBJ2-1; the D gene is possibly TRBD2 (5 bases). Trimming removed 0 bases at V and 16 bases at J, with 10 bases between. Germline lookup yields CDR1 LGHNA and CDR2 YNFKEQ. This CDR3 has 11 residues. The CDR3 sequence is CASSQDLDYFF. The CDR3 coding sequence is TGTGCCAGCAGCCAAGATCTAGACTATTTCTTC.

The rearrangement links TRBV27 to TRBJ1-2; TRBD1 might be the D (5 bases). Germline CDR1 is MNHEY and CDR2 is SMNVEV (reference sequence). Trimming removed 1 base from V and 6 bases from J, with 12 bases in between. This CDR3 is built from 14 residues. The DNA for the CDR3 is TGTGCCAGCAGTTTATATAGGGGCAGGGATGGCTACACCTTC. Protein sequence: CASSLYRGRDGYTF.

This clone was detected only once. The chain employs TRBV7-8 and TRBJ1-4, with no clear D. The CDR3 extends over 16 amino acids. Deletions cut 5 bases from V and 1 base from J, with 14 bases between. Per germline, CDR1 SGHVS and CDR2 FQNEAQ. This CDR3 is CASSQNNRKTNEKLFF. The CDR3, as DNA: TGTGCCAGCAGCCAAAACAATCGCAAAACTAATGAAAAACTGTTTTTT. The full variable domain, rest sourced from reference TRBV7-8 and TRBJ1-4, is GAGVSQSPRYKVAKRGQDVALRCDPISGHVSLFWYQQALGQGPEFLTYFQNEAQLDKSGLPSDRFFAERPEGSVSTLKIQRTQQEDSAVYLCASSQNNRKTNEKLFFGSGTQLSVL.

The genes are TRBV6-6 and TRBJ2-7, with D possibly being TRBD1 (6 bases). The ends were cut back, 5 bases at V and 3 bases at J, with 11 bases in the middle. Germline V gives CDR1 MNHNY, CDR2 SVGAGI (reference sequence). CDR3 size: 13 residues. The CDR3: CASSTRDNYEQYF. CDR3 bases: TGTGCCAGCAGTACCCGGGACAACTACGAGCAGTACTTC.

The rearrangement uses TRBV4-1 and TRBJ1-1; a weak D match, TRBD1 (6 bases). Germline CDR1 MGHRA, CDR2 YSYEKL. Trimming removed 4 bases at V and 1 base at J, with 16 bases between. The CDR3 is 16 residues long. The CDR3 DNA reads TGCGCCAGCAGCCCACAAGGGGGTAGGGGGAACACTGAAGCTTTCTTT. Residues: CASSPQGGRGNTEAFF.

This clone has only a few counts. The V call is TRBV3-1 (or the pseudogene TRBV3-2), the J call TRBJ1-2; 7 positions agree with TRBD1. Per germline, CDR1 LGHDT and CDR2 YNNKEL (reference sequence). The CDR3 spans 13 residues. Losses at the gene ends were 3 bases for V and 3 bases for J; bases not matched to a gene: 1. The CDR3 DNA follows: TGTGCCAGCAGCCACGGGACAGACTATGGCTACACCTTC. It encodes CASSHGTDYGYTF.

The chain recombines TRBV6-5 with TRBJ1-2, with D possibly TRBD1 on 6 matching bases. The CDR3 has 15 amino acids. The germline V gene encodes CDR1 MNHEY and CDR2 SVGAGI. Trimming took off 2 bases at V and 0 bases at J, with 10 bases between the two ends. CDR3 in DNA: TGTGCCAGCAGTTACAGGACAGATTCTAACTATGGCTACACCTTC. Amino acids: CASSYRTDSNYGYTF.

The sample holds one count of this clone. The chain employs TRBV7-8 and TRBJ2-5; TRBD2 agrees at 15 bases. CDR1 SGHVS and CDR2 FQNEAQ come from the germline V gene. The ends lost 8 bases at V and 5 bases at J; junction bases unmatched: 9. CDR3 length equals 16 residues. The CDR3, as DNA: TGTGCCAGCCTATCAGGACTAGCGGGGGGGCGGGAGACCCAGTACTTC. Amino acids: CASLSGLAGGRETQYF.

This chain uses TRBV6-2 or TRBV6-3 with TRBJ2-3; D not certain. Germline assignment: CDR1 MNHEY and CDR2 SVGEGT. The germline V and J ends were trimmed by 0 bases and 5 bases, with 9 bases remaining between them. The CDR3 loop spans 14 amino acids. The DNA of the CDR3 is TGTGCCAGCAGTTACTCAGAGGTTGGAGATACGCAGTATTTT. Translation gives CASSYSEVGDTQYF.

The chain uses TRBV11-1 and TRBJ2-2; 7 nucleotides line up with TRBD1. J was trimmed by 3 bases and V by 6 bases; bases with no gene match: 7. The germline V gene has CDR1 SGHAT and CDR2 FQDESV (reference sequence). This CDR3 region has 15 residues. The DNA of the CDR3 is TGTGCCAGCAGGTCCGGACAGGCATACACCGGGGAGCTGTTTTTT. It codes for CASRSGQAYTGELFF.

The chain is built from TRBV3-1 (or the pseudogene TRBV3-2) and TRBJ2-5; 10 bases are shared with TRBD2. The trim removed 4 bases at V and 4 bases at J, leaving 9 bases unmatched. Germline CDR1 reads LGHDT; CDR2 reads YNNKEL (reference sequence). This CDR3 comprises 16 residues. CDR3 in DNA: TGTGCCAGCAGCCCGTCGGGAATAGCGGGGGGAGAGACCCAGTACTTC. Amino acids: CASSPSGIAGGETQYF.

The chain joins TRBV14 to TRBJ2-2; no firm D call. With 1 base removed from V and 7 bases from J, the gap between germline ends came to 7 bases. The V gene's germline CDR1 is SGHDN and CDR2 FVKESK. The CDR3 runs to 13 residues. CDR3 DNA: TGTGCCAGCAGCCAAGCTTCGGTCGGGGAGCTGTTTTTT. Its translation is CASSQASVGELFF.

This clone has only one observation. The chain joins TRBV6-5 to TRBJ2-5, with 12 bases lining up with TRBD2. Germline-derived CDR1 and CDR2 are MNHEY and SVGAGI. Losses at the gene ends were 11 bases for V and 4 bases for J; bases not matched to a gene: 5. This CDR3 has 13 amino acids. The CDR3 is CASSGGEGETQYF. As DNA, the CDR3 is TGTGCCTCTAGCGGGGGGGAGGGAGAGACCCAGTACTTC.

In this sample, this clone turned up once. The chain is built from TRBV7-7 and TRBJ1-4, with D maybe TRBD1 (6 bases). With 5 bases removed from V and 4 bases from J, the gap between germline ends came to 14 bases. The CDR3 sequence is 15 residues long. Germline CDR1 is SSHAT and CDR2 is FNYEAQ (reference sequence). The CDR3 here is CASSPMTGLNEKLFF. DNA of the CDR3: TGTGCCAGCAGCCCCATGACAGGACTTAATGAAAAACTGTTTTTT.

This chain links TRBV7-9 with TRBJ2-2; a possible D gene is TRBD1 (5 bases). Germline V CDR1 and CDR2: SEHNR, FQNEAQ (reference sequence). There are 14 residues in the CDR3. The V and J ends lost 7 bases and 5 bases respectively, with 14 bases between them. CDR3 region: CASTAPGNTGELFF. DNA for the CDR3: TGTGCCAGCACCGCTCCAGGGAATACCGGGGAGCTGTTTTTT. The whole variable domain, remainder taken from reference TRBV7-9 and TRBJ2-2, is DTGVSQNPRHKITKRGQNVTFRCDPISEHNRLYWYRQTLGQGPEFLTYFQNEAQLEKSRLLSDRFSAERPKGSFSTLEIQRTEQGDSAMYLCASTAPGNTGELFFGEGSRLTVL.

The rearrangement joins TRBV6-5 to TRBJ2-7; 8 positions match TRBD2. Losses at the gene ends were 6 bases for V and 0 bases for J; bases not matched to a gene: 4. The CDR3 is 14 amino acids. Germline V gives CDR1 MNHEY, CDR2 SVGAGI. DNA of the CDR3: TGTGCCAGCAGACAAAGCGGGGGCTCCTACGAGCAGTACTTC. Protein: CASRQSGGSYEQYF.

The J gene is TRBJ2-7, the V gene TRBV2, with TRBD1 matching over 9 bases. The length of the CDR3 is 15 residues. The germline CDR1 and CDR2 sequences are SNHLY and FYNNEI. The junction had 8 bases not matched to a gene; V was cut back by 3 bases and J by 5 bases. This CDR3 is CASSERGQGGNEQYF. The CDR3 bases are TGTGCCAGCAGTGAGAGGGGACAGGGAGGCAACGAGCAGTACTTC.

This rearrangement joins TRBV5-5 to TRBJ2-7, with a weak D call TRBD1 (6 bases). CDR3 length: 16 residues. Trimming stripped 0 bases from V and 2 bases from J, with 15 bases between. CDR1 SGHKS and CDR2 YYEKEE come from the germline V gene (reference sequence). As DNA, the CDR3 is TGTGCCAGCAGCTTGGGGGAGACAGGTCCAGCCTACGAGCAGTACTTC. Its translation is CASSLGETGPAYEQYF.

The CDR3 DNA reads TGTGCCAGCAGACGACTAGCGGAGCAAGAGACCCAGTACTTC. This codes for CASRRLAEQETQYF. The rearrangement uses TRBV11-2 and TRBJ2-5; 9 bases line up with TRBD2. The junction had 4 bases not matched to a gene; V was cut back by 6 bases and J by 2 bases. This CDR3 region has 14 residues. Germline V CDR1 and CDR2: SGHAT, FQNNGV.

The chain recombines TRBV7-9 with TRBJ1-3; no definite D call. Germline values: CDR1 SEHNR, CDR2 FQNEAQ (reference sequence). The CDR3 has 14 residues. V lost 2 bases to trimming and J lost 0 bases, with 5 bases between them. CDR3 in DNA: TGTGCCAGCAGCTTAAGCATCTCTGGAAACACCATATATTTT. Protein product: CASSLSISGNTIYF.

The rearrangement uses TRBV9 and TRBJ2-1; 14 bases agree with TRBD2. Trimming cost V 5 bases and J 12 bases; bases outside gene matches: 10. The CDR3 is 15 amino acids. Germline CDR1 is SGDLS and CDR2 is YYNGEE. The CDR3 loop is CASSETSGGAGGQFF. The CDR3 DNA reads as TGTGCCAGCAGTGAGACTAGCGGGGGGGCCGGTGGGCAGTTCTTC.

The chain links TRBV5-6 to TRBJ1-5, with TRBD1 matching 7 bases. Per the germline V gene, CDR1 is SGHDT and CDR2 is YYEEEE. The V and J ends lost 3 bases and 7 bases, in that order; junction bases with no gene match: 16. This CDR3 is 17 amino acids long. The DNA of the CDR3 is TGTGCCAGCAGCTCGACAGGGCGCTCCCGACCTATCCAGCCCCAGCATTTT. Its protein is CASSSTGRSRPIQPQHF. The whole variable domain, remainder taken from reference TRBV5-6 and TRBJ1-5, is DAGVTQSPTHLIKTRGQQVTLRCSPKSGHDTVSWYQQALGQGPQFIFQYYEEEERQRGNFPDRFSGHQFPNYSSELNVNALLLGDSALYLCASSSTGRSRPIQPQHFGDGTRLSIL.

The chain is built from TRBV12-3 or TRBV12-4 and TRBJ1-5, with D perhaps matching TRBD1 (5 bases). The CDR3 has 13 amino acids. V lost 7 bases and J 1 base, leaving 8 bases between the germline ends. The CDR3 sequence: CASTGGSNQPQHF. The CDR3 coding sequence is TGTGCCAGCACGGGGGGAAGCAATCAGCCCCAGCATTTT.

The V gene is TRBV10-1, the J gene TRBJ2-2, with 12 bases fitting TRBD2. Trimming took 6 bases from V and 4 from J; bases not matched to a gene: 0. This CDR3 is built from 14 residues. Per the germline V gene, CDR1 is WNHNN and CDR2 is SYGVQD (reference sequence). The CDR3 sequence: CASRGLAGTGELFF. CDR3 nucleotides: TGCGCCAGCAGGGGACTAGCGGGCACCGGGGAGCTGTTTTTT.

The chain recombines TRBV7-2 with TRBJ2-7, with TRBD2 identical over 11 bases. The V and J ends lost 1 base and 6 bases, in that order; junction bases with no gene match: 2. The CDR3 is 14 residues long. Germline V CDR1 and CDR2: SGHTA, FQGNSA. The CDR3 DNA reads TGTGCCAGCAGCTTAGTCGGGACTAGCGGCGAGCAGTACTTC. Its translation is CASSLVGTSGEQYF.

The CDR3 sequence: CASTSHHLQGNSPLHF. The CDR3 nucleotides read TGTGCCAGTACCAGCCATCACTTGCAGGGTAATTCACCCCTCCACTTT. The J gene is TRBJ1-6, the V gene TRBV19; tentative D call: TRBD1 (5 bases). Between the trimmed V and J ends, which lost 7 bases and 6 bases, there was a span of 19 bases. Germline V gene data show CDR1 as LNHDA and CDR2 as SQIVND (reference sequence). The CDR3 sequence is 16 residues long.

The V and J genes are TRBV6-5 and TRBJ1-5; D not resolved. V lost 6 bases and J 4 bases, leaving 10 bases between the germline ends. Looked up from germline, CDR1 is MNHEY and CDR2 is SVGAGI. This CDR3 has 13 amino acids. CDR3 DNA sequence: TGTGCCAGCAGCCGACGGAGGAATCAGCCCCAGCATTTT. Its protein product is CASSRRRNQPQHF.